This T cell receptor (beta chain) came from a study of OX40 agonist ivuxolimab in advanced cancers. The repertoire was sequenced with immunoSEQ multiplex PCR; TCRdb's copy has only in-frame clones and lacks some. The data show about 91,000 clones, with 85% to 90% seen just once and about 2% held by the top ten. V was clipped by 6 bases and J by 4 bases, with 9 bases between them. The CDR3 runs to 12 residues. Per the germline V gene, CDR1 is SGHDN and CDR2 is FVKESK. This sample comprised CD4+ or CD8+ T cells sorted from blood, obtained in a trial of the OX40 agonist ivuxolimab. This receptor was taken from an adult with an advanced solid tumor such as melanoma, head and neck, liver or kidney cancer. The V gene is TRBV14, the J gene TRBJ1-2; no definite D call. The CDR3 DNA reads TGTGCCAGCAGGAGTCGATTCTATGGCTACACCTTC. It encodes CASRSRFYGYTF.